One and the same sample provided the 9 T cell receptor beta chains below, sequenced in a study of shared clonotypes between healthy human individuals. The repertoire was sequenced with immunoSEQ multiplex PCR; TCRdb's copy has only in-frame clones and lacks some. The sample shows hundreds of thousands of clones, approximately 95% of them seen only once. In the naive CD8 group, cells lacked CD45RO and were positively selected for CCR7, so terminally differentiated effector memory CD45RA+ cells were left out. Sample: naive CD8+ T cells sorted from blood. Every receptor here comes from a young woman in good health.

The V call is TRBV1, the J call TRBJ1-4. TRBV1 is given as a pseudogene. CDR3 size: 15 residues. CDR3 sequence (DNA): TGCACCAGCAGCCAAGGGGGGGGCGCAGGTGAAAAACTGTTTTTT. Amino acid sequence: CTSSQGGGAGEKLFF.

The V and J genes are TRBV7-8 and TRBJ2-1; D unresolved. Trimming stripped 3 bases from V and 0 bases from J, with 15 bases between. This CDR3 has 17 amino acids. From germline, CDR1 is SGHVS and CDR2 FQNEAQ. The CDR3 DNA follows: TGTGCCAGCAGCTTGGCCCACTCCTCAGTCTCCTACAATGAGCAGTTCTTC. This gives the protein CASSLAHSSVSYNEQFF.

The chain combines TRBV27 with TRBJ2-3; D is possibly TRBD2 (5 bases). Trimming shortened V by 4 bases and J by 8 bases, and 13 bases separated the two germline ends. The CDR3 spans 13 residues. Germline CDR1 reads MNHEY; CDR2 reads SMNVEV (reference sequence). CDR3 residues: CASSSSPAGTQYF. The CDR3 bases are TGTGCCAGCAGTTCCTCTCCTGCGGGTACGCAGTATTTT.

V and J are TRBV9 and TRBJ2-1; 9 bases match TRBD2. The germline V gene has CDR1 SGDLS and CDR2 YYNGEE. With V trimmed by 3 bases and J by 7 bases, 8 bases remained unmatched. The CDR3 has 15 amino acids. The CDR3 sequence: CASSAAGGPLNEQFF. As DNA, the CDR3 is TGTGCCAGCAGCGCAGCGGGAGGCCCTTTGAATGAGCAGTTCTTC.

The V gene is TRBV5-6, the J gene TRBJ2-5; D may be TRBD2 (6 bases). The end of the DNA aligns better with TRBJ2-7, so the J call may be wrong. Germline V gene sequence: CDR1 SGHDT, CDR2 YYEEEE. This CDR3 has 14 residues. CDR3 nucleotides: TGTGCCAGCAGCTTGGCAGGGAGGTCCTACGAGCAGTACTTC. As protein: CASSLAGRSYEQYF.

This rearrangement joins TRBV23-1 to TRBJ2-5; D is unclear. The DNA end is a closer match to TRBJ2-7, so the J assignment may be wrong. TRBV23-1 is identified as an open reading frame with a role that is uncertain. The CDR3 length is 9 residues. The chain's CDR3 is CASAYEQYF. The CDR3, as DNA: TGCGCCAGCGCCTACGAGCAGTACTTC.

This sequence joins TRBV11-2 and TRBJ1-2; D might be TRBD1 (5 bases). This CDR3 spans 14 amino acids. V was trimmed by 0 bases and J by 5 bases, leaving 10 bases between them. CDR1 and CDR2 from the germline V gene are SGHAT and FQNNGV. CDR3 DNA sequence: TGTGCCAGCAGCTTAGATCAGGGCGATTATGGCTACACCTTC. Protein sequence: CASSLDQGDYGYTF.

The rearrangement joins TRBV19 to TRBJ2-1; D gene ambiguous. With 1 base removed from V and 6 bases from J, the gap between germline ends came to 4 bases. This CDR3 spans 12 amino acids. Germline CDR1 is LNHDA and CDR2 is SQIVND (reference sequence). CDR3 coding DNA: TGTGCCAGTAGTATAGCCCCCAATGAGCAGTTCTTC. Encoded protein: CASSIAPNEQFF.

V usage is TRBV14 and J usage is TRBJ2-1; the match to TRBD2 covers 11 bases. The CDR3 sequence is 16 residues long. CDR1 is SGHDN, CDR2 FVKESK, per germline. The trim removed 3 bases at V and 8 bases at J, leaving 9 bases unmatched. The CDR3 coding sequence is TGTGCCAGCAGCCAGGGAACTAGCGGGAGAGTTCATGAGCAGTTCTTC. Protein sequence: CASSQGTSGRVHEQFF.